The source of this T cell receptor (beta chain) is a study of T-cell memory formation after mild COVID-19. On the study more broadly: Each donor largely had its own TCR clusters.

Each CDR3 protein is one row after TCRdb ran MiXCR on the 5' RACE reads. This repertoire shows about 410,000 distinct CDR3 sequences, roughly a quarter found once; its top ten account for around 13%. V trimming: 1 base; J trimming: 10 bases; junction bases outside the gene matches: 19. The CDR3 spans 17 residues. Germline V gene lookup returns CDR1 GTSNPN and CDR2 SVGIG (reference sequence). This clonotype has more than one count but fewer than ten. The rearrangement uses TRBV30 and TRBJ2-1, with 7 bases fitting TRBD2. This clonotype was obtained from an adult woman who had mild COVID-19 (a few samples of this study predate the infection). Cell type and time point are not known. The sample consisted of PBMCs or a T cell subset sorted from them (not recorded which). In DNA, the CDR3 is TGTGCCTGGAGTGCCAAAGGCTTTGGGGGAGGGCCCCTGGAGCAGTTCTTC. Amino acids: CAWSAKGFGGGPLEQFF.